This T cell receptor (beta chain) comes out of a study of T cells after yellow fever vaccination. Study outcomes and limitations: The study found a weaker secondary response that peaked faster, day 5 versus 15.

This clonotype has only a few counts. The antigen is undetermined. TCRdb redid the calling of the 5' RACE reads with MiXCR, one entry per CDR3 protein. This sample has 450,000 to 600,000 distinct CDR3 sequences, with approximately 15% found just once. The germline gives CDR1 LNHDA, CDR2 SQIVND (reference sequence). The CDR3 runs to 13 residues. V shed 7 bases and J shed 7 bases, with 16 bases lying between them. This chain links TRBV19 with TRBJ1-2; D might be TRBD1 (5 bases). This material consisted of PBMCs, taken on the day of the yellow fever booster vaccination. The sequence was collected from a man aged 25 to 45 who received the YFV17D yellow fever vaccine. CDR3 region: CASNVGRISGYTF. CDR3 coding DNA: TGTGCCAGTAACGTGGGACGGATTTCTGGCTACACCTTC.